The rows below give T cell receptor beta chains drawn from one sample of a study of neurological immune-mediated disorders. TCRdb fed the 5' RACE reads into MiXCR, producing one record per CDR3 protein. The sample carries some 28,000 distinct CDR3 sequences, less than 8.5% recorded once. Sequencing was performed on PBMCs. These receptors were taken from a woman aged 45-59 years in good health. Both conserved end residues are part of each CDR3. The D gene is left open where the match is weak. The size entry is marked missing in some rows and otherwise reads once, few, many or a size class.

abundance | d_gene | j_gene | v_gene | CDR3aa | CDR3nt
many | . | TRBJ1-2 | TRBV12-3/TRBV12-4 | CASTKNEWYDYTF | TGTGCCAGCACTAAGAACGAGTGGTATGACTACACCTTC
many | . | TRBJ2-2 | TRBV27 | CASNRGPTGELFF | TGTGCCAGCAATCGGGGGCCTACCGGGGAGCTGTTTTTT
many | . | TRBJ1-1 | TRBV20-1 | CSARALQGLGDTEAFF | TGCAGTGCTAGAGCCTTACAGGGCTTGGGGGACACTGAAGCTTTCTTT
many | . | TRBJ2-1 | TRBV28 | CASSLTGAYNEQFF | TGTGCCAGCAGTTTAACTGGAGCCTACAATGAGCAGTTCTTC
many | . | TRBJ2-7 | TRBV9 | CASSVGTVSYEQYF | TGTGCCAGCAGCGTAGGGACAGTGAGCTACGAGCAGTACTTC
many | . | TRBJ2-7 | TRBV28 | CASTMTDYEQYF | TGTGCCAGCACCATGACAGACTACGAGCAGTACTTC
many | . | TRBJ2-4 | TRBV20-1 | CSGYAKNIQYF | TGCAGTGGGTATGCCAAAAACATTCAGTACTTC
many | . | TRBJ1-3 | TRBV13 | CASSLGRPQLSGNTIYF | TGTGCCAGCAGCTTAGGCCGACCACAACTGTCTGGAAACACCATATATTTT
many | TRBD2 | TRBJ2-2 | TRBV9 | CASSGNPGLAGGLSGELFF | TGTGCCAGCAGCGGGAATCCGGGACTAGCGGGGGGGCTCAGCGGGGAGCTGTTTTTT
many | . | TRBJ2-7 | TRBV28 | CASSSYWVPYEQYF | TGTGCCAGCAGTTCCTACTGGGTTCCCTACGAGCAGTACTTC
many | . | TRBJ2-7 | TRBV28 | CASSSGWGLYEQYF | TGTGCCAGCAGCTCAGGTTGGGGGCTATACGAGCAGTACTTC
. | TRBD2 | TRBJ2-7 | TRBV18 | CASSLGGGRQVVEQYF | TGTGCCAGCTCACTAGGAGGCGGGAGGCAAGTAGTCGAGCAGTACTTC
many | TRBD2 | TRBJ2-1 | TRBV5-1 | CASKLAGVNEQFF | TGCGCCAGCAAACTAGCGGGAGTCAATGAGCAGTTCTTC
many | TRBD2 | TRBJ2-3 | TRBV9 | CASSVGGLAVTHTDTQYF | TGTGCCAGCAGCGTAGGAGGACTAGCCGTGACCCACACAGATACGCAGTATTTT